This TCR beta chain comes out of a study of T cells in Graves' hyperthyroidism and ophthalmopathy. In its sample, this clonotype was seen many times. With 1 base removed from V and 1 base from J, the gap between germline ends came to 14 bases. Germline V gives CDR1 SGHDN, CDR2 FVKESK. This CDR3 has 16 residues. Using RNA transcripts as the source, TCR beta CDR3 regions were amplified. First-round RT-PCR targeting the TCR CDR3 was performed with the HTBI primer set. From the multiplex PCR reads, TCRdb called clonotypes with MiXCR, one entry per CDR3 protein. This sample has roughly 660,000 distinct CDR3 sequences, with 15% to 20% found just once. For Graves' hyperthyroidism to be stable, ophthalmopathy could not progress within 18 months.

The receptor comes from a man aged 45-60 years with Graves' hyperthyroidism. Material: blood. This chain connects TRBV14 to TRBJ2-7; D call uncertain. The CDR3 DNA reads as TGTGCCAGCAGCCAAGTCCCCCCCTGGGATTCCTACGAGCAGTACTTC. Translating gives CASSQVPPWDSYEQYF.